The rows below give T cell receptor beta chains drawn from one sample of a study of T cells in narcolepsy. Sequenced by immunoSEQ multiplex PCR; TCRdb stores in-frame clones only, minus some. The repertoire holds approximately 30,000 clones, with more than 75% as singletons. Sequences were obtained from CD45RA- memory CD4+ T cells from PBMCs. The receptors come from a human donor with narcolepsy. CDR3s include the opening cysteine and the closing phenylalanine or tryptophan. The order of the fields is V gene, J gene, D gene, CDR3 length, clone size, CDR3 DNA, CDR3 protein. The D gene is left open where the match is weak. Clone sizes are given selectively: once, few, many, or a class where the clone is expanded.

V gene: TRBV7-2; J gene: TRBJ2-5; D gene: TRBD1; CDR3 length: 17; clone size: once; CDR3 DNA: TGTGCCAGCAGGAGGACAGGGGGCGTTTCGTACCAAGAGACCCAGTACTTC; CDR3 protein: CASRRTGGVSYQETQYF
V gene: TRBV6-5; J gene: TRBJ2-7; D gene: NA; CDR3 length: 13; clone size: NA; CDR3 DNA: TGTGCCAGCAGTGAGACTGCGAACTACGAGCAGTACTTC; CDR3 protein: CASSETANYEQYF
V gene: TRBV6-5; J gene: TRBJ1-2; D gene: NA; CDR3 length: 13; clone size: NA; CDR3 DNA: TGTGCCAGCAGTCCGGGACCCAACTATGGCTACACCTTC; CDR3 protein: CASSPGPNYGYTF
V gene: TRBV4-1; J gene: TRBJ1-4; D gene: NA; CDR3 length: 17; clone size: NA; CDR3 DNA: TGCGCCAGCAGCCAAGAACACAGGGCTGCTGGGAATGAAAAACTGTTTTTT; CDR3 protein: CASSQEHRAAGNEKLFF
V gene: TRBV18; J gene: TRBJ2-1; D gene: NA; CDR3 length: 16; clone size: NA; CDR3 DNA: TGTGCCAGCTCACCAATTGGCGGACAATCGAAGAATGAGCAGTTCTTC; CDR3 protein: CASSPIGGQSKNEQFF
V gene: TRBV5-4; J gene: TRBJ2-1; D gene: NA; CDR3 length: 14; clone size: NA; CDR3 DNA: TGTGCCATCACAAGACAGGGAGGCTACAATGAGCAGTTCTTC; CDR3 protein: CAITRQGGYNEQFF
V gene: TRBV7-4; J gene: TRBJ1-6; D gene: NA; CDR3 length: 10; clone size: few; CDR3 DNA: TGTGCCAGACCTGGGTCACCCCTCCACTTT; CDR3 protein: CARPGSPLHF
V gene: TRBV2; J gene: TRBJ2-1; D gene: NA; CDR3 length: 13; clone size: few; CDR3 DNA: TGTGCCAGCAGTGGATTATCAGCGTTGGAGCAGTTCTTC; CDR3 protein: CASSGLSALEQFF
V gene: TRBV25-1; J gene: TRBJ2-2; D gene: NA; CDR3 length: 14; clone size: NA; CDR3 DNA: TGTGCCAGCAGTCGAGACGCGAACACCGGGGAGCTGTTTTTT; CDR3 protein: CASSRDANTGELFF
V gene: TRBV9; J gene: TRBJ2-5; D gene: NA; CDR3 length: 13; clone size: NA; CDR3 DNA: TGTGCCAGCAGCGCCGGACCGCTAGAGACCCAGTACTTC; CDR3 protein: CASSAGPLETQYF
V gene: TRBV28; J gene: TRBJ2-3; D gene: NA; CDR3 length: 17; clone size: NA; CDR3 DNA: TGTGCCAGCAGTAATGCTTTTGAATCGAGGGGGAAAGATACGCAGTATTTT; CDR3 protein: CASSNAFESRGKDTQYF
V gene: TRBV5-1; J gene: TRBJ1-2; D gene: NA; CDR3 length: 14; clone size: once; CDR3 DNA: TGCGCCAGCAGCTTGCAGGAAGGTAGTGATGGCTACACCTTC; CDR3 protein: CASSLQEGSDGYTF
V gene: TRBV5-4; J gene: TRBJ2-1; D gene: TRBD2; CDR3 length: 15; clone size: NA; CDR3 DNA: TGTGCCAGCAGCGGCGGGGCTAGCGGGAGGTCATTGGAGTTCTTC; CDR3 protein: CASSGGASGRSLEFF
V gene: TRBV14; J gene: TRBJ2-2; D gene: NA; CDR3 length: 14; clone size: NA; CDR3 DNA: TGTGCCAGCAGCCCATACTTGAACACCGGGGAGCTGTTTTTT; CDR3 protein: CASSPYLNTGELFF
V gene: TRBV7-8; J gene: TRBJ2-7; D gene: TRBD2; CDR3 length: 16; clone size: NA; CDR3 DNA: TGTGCCAGCAGCTTCGATCTAGCGGGGGTCACCTACGAGCAGTACTTC; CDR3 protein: CASSFDLAGVTYEQYF
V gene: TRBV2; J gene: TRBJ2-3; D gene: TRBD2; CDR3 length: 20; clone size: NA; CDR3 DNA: TGTGCCAGCAGTGAAGGAACTAGCGGGGGAATACTACTTAGCACAGATACGCAGTATTTT; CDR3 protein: CASSEGTSGGILLSTDTQYF
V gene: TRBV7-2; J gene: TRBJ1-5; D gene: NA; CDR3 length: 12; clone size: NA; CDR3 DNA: TGTGCCAGCAGCTGGGGTGGTCAGCCCCAGCATTTT; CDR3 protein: CASSWGGQPQHF
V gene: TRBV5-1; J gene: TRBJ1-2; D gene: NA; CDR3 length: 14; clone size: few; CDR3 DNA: TGCGCCAGCAGCTTGGAATCGGTTAACTATGGCTACACCTTC; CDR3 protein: CASSLESVNYGYTF
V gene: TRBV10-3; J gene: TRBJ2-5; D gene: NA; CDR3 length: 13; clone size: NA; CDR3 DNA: TGTGCCATCAGCCACGACATAATTGGTACCCAGTACTTC; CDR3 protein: CAISHDIIGTQYF
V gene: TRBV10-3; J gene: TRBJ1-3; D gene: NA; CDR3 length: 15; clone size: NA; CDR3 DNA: TGTGCCACCACTAGGGCCCTGGACTCTGGAAACACCATATATTTT; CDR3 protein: CATTRALDSGNTIYF
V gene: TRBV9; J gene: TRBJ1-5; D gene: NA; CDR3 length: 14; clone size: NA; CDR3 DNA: TGTGCCAGCAGCGCTACAGGCGGCAATCAGCCCCAGCATTTT; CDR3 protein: CASSATGGNQPQHF
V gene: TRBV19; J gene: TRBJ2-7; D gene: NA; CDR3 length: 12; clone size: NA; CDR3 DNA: TGTGCCAGTAGTCTCAGGGGGGCCGAGCAGTACTTC; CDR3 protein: CASSLRGAEQYF
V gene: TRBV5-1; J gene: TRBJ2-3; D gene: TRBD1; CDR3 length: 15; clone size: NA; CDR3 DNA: TGTGCCAGCAGCTGGGGGACAGGGGGCACAGATACGCAGTATTTT; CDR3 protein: CASSWGTGGTDTQYF
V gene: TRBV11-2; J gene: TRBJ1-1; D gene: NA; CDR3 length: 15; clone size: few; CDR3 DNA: TGTGCCAGCAGCTTCTATTCCAGAGCTAACACTGAAGCTTTCTTT; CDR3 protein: CASSFYSRANTEAFF
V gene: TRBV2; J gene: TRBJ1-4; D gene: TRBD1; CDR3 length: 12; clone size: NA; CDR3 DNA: TGTGCCAGCGGGGACAGGCGTGAAAAACTGTTTTTT; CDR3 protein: CASGDRREKLFF
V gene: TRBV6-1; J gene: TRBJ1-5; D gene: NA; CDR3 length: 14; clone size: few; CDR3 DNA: TGTGCCAGCAAGGGTTTAGGGTCCGGACAGCCCCAGCATTTT; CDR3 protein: CASKGLGSGQPQHF
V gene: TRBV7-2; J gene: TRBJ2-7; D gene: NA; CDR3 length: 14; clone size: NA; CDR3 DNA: TGTGCCAGCAGCCCCGGGGCATACTCCTACGAGCAGTACTTC; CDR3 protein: CASSPGAYSYEQYF
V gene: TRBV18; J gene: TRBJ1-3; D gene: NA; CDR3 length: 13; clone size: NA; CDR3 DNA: TGTGCCAGCTCACCGGCCGGCGGAAACACCATATATTTT; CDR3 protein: CASSPAGGNTIYF
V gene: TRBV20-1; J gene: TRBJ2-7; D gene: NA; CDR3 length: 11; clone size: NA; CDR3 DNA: TGCAGTGCTAAAGACAGATACGAGCAGTACTTC; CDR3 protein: CSAKDRYEQYF
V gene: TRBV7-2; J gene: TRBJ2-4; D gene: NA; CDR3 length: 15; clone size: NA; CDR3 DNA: TGTGCCAGCAGCCAGGGCGGGTTTGGCAAAAACATTCAGTACTTC; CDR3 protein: CASSQGGFGKNIQYF
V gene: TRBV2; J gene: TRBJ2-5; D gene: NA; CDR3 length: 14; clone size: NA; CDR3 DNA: TGTGCCAGCAGTGCTAACAGGGATACGGAGACCCAGTACTTC; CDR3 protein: CASSANRDTETQYF
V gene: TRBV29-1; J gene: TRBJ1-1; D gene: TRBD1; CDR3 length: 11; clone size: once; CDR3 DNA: TGCATCGCGACAGGGGGCTCTGAAGCTTTCTTT; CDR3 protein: CIATGGSEAFF
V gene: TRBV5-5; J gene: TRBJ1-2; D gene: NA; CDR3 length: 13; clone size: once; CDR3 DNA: TGTGCCAGCAGCTTGGCCCCAGGATATGGCTACACCTTC; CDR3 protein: CASSLAPGYGYTF
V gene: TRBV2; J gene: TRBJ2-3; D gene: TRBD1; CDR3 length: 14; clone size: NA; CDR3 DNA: TGTGCCAGCAGCGGGACAGGAACCTCCTATACGCAGTATTTT; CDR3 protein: CASSGTGTSYTQYF
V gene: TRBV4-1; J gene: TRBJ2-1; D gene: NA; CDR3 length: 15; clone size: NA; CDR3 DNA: TGCGCCAGCAGCCAGGCAGGGGGGTCCTACAATGAGCAGTTCTTC; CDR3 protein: CASSQAGGSYNEQFF
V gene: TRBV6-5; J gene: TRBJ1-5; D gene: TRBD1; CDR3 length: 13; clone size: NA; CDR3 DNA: TGTGCCAGCAGTGAAGCCCGACAGGGGGCCCAGCATTTT; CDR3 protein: CASSEARQGAQHF
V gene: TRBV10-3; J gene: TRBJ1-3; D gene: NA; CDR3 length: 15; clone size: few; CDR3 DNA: TGTGCCATCTATGACGGACGAAGCTCTGGAAACACCATATATTTT; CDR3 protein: CAIYDGRSSGNTIYF
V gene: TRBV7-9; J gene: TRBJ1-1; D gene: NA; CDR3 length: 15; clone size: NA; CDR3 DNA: TGTGCCAGCAGCTTAAAACAAAGTTGGAACACTGAAGCTTTCTTT; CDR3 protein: CASSLKQSWNTEAFF
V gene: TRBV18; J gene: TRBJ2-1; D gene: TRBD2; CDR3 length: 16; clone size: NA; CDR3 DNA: TGTGCCAGCTCACCACGGACTAGCGGGGGGGCCGGCGAGCAGTTCTTC; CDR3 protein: CASSPRTSGGAGEQFF
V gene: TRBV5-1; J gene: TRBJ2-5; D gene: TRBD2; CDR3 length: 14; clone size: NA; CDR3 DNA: TGCGCCAGCCGAACTAGCGGGACGGCAGAGACCCAGTACTTC; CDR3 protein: CASRTSGTAETQYF
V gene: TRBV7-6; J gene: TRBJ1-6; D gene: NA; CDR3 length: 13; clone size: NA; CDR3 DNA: TGTGCCAGCAGCCCCGAGTATAATTCACCCCTCCACTTT; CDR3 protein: CASSPEYNSPLHF
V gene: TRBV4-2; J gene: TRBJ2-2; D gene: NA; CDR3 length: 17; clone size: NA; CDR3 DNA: TGTGCCAGCAGCCAAGATAGCTCCGCGTCCAACACCGGGGAGCTGTTTTTT; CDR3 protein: CASSQDSSASNTGELFF
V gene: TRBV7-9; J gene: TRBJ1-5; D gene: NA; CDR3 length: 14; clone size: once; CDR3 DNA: TGTGCCAGCAGTTCCGATGGGGGGCCTCAGCCCCAGCATTTT; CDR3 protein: CASSSDGGPQPQHF
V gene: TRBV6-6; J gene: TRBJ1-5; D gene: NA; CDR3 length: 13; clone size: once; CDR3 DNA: TGTGCCAGCAGTTACCAGGGCGATCAGCCCCAGCATTTT; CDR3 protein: CASSYQGDQPQHF
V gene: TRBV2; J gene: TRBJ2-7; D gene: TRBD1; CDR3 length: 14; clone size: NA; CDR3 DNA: TGTGCCAGCAGTGGGGCGGGACAGGGGCTCGAGCAGTACTTC; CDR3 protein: CASSGAGQGLEQYF
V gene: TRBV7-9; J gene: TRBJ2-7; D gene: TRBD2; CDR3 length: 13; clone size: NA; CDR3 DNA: TGTGCCAGCAGCTTACTAGCGGGATACGAGCAGTACTTC; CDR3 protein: CASSLLAGYEQYF
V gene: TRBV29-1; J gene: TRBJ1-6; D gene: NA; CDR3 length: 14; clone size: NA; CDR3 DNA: TGCAGCGCCCAAGAGGGCATTGGGGATTCACCCCTCCACTTT; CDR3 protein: CSAQEGIGDSPLHF
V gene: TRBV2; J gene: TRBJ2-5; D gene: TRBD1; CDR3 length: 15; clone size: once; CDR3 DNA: TGTGCCAGCAGTACCGACAGGGGACTTTGGGAGACCCAGTACTTC; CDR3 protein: CASSTDRGLWETQYF
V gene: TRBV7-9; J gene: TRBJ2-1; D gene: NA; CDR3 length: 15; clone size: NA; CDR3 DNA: TGTGCCAGCAGCGTCGTGGGGGGCGAATACAATGAGCAGTTCTTC; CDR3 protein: CASSVVGGEYNEQFF
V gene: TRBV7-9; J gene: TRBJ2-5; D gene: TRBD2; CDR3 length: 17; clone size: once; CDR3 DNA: TGTGCCAGCAGCGGACTGCAGCGGGGGGCGGGTATGGAGACCCAGTACTTC; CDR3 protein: CASSGLQRGAGMETQYF